Sequencing of this T cell receptor beta chain was carried out in a study of cytomegalovirus exposure and HLA in healthy donors. Whole-study findings and limits: Among TCR beta chains of equal frequency, HLA-associated ones were more clonally expanded in a later analysis.

The PCR made use of 60 Vbeta and 13 Jbeta primers. Produced via immunoSEQ multiplex PCR; TCRdb's table is partial and in-frame only. The sample lists some 150,000 clones; around 79% were seen once. The CDR3 has 16 amino acids. V dropped 0 bases and J dropped 3; count of bases not matched to a gene: 5. Germline-derived CDR1 and CDR2 are SGDLS and YYNGEE. Note on this clone: Antigen unknown.

Sequencing was performed on PBMCs. This chain connects TRBV9 to TRBJ2-3; 9 bases fit TRBD1. The receptor comes from a man between 40 and 49 years old in good health and CMV-seronegative. The CDR3 sequence is CASSVARGQGTDTQYF. The CDR3 DNA is TGTGCCAGCAGCGTAGCGCGGGGACAGGGAACAGATACGCAGTATTTT.